This T cell receptor (beta chain) came from a study of shared clonotypes between healthy human individuals. Whole-study context: Three plates were used per donor for CD4 naive, three for CD4 memory, two for CD8 naive and one for CD8 memory.

About this clone: Antigen specificity is unknown.

Naive CD8 cells were CD45RO-negative, positively selected for CCR7, excluding terminally differentiated effector memory CD45RA+ cells. Generated by immunoSEQ multiplex PCR, the TCRdb table keeps only in-frame clones and is missing some. The sample consists of roughly 2 million clones, approximately 94% of them appearing once. The germline CDR1 and CDR2 sequences are SQVTM and ANQGSEA. This CDR3 has 14 residues. V was trimmed by 8 bases and J by 0 bases, leaving 17 bases between them. Study outcomes and limitations: In contrast to clonotypes shared by all four donors, non-shared clonotypes had lower generation probabilities.

The chain employs TRBV29-1 and TRBJ2-7; D is possibly TRBD1 (5 bases). The receptor was derived from a man between 18 and 29 years old in good health. The sample was naive CD8+ T cells sorted from blood. The CDR3 loop reads CSPLRTPSSYEQYF. The CDR3 bases are TGCAGCCCGCTCCGGACACCGAGCTCCTACGAGCAGTACTTC.